The 17 T cell receptor beta chains below were found in one sample sequenced in a study of cytomegalovirus exposure and HLA in healthy donors. The PCR had 60 Vbeta and 13 Jbeta primers. Profiling relied on immunoSEQ multiplex PCR, and the TCRdb table lists in-frame clones only, not all of them. Among some 180,000 clones listed, around 75% were seen once. Sequences were obtained from PBMCs. The receptors derive from a male donor in good health and CMV-seronegative.

The CDR3 spells CASRPPTGDRSPLHF. The CDR3 DNA is TGTGCCAGCAGGCCACCGACAGGGGACAGATCACCCCTCCACTTT. The V call is TRBV7-9, the J call TRBJ1-6, with 8 nucleotides matching TRBD1. This CDR3 region has 15 residues. Germline V gene sequence: CDR1 SEHNR, CDR2 FQNEAQ (reference sequence). V lost 6 bases to trimming and J lost 10 bases; unmatched junction nucleotides: 11.

The V and J genes are TRBV10-2 and TRBJ1-3; TRBD1 agrees at 9 bases. This CDR3 is built from 16 residues. V dropped 3 bases and J dropped 2; count of bases not matched to a gene: 5. The germline V gene encodes CDR1 WSHSY and CDR2 SAAADI. In DNA, the CDR3 is TGCGCCAGCAGTGACCCCGGACAGGGGCCTGGAAACACCATATATTTT. As protein: CASSDPGQGPGNTIYF.

This clone has more than one count but fewer than ten. V and J are TRBV5-6 and TRBJ2-5, with 7 bases that match TRBD2. There are 17 residues in the CDR3. The V and J ends lost 2 bases and 4 bases, in that order; junction bases with no gene match: 14. Germline assignment: CDR1 SGHDT and CDR2 YYEEEE. CDR3 DNA sequence: TGTGCCAGCAGCTTTTCCCTGCGGGGGATGGTCGGAGAGACCCAGTACTTC. Translation: CASSFSLRGMVGETQYF.

The rearrangement joins TRBV19 to TRBJ2-2, with 9 bases aligning to TRBD1. With 8 bases clipped from V and 3 bases from J, the junction kept 10 bases outside the gene matches. In germline, CDR1 is LNHDA, CDR2 SQIVND (reference sequence). The CDR3 sequence is 16 residues long. The CDR3 region has the DNA TGTGCCAGTCTTCCGGGACAGGGAATATACACCGGGGAGCTGTTTTTT. Its translation: CASLPGQGIYTGELFF.

This clone was observed a handful of times. This chain connects TRBV30 to TRBJ2-7; D might be TRBD1 (5 bases). CDR3 size: 12 residues. Germline assignment: CDR1 GTSNPN and CDR2 SVGIG (reference sequence). With 2 bases removed from V and 7 bases from J, the gap between germline ends came to 12 bases. CDR3: CAWSRQSEEQYF. Here the CDR3 DNA reads TGTGCCTGGAGTCGACAGTCCGAGGAGCAGTACTTC.

This clone was recorded a few times. The J gene is TRBJ2-7, the V gene TRBV9; 7 positions match TRBD2. Germline V gene lookup returns CDR1 SGDLS and CDR2 YYNGEE. The CDR3 spans 14 residues. After removal of 2 bases from V and 3 bases from J, the junction contained 5 bases not matched to a gene. DNA of the CDR3: TGTGCCAGCAGCGTCGGGGGAGGGGTCTACGAGCAGTACTTC. Its translation: CASSVGGGVYEQYF.

V gene TRBV29-1 combines with J gene TRBJ2-1, with D perhaps TRBD2 (6 bases). From germline, CDR1 is SQVTM and CDR2 ANQGSEA. V was clipped by 7 bases and J by 2 bases, with 24 bases between them. The CDR3 loop spans 17 amino acids. The CDR3 DNA reads TGCAGCGCTCTACCCGGGAGACGGGAGAAGACCTACAATGAGCAGTTCTTC. Protein product: CSALPGRREKTYNEQFF.

This clone was seen a single time. The chain recombines TRBV27 with TRBJ1-3, with TRBD1 matching over 8 bases. This CDR3 is built from 15 residues. The junction had 3 bases not matched to a gene; V was cut back by 0 bases and J by 5 bases. Per germline, CDR1 MNHEY and CDR2 SMNVEV (reference sequence). The CDR3 loop reads CASSLSQGGRNTIYF. In DNA, the CDR3 is TGTGCCAGCAGTTTATCACAGGGGGGGAGAAACACCATATATTTT.

The chain couples TRBV6-5 to TRBJ2-4; D possibly corresponds to TRBD1 (5 bases). Germline loops: CDR1 MNHEY, CDR2 SVGAGI. This CDR3 contains 14 residues. Trimming removed 3 bases from V and 16 bases from J, with 22 bases in between. The CDR3, as DNA: TGTGCCAGCAGTTATATGGGGCAGGGTAACGTCGAATACTTC. Translated: CASSYMGQGNVEYF.

V gene TRBV28 combines with J gene TRBJ2-3; D is undetermined. In germline, CDR1 is MDHEN, CDR2 SYDVKM. Trimming left V 4 bases short and J 4 bases short, with 6 bases between. The CDR3 contains 12 residues. The CDR3 DNA follows: TGTGCCAGCAGTTCGATAGCAGATACGCAGTATTTT. Its protein is CASSSIADTQYF. The variable domain in full, completed from reference TRBV28 and TRBJ2-3, reads DVKVTQSSRYLVKRTGEKVFLECVQDMDHENMFWYRQDPGLGLRLIYFSYDVKMKEKGDIPEGYSVSREKKERFSLILESASTNQTSMYLCASSSIADTQYFGPGTRLTVL.

A single count supports this clone. The V call is TRBV28, the J call TRBJ1-5; 7 positions agree with TRBD1. The germline gives CDR1 MDHEN, CDR2 SYDVKM. The CDR3 runs to 16 residues. V gave up 3 bases and J gave up 3 bases; unmatched junction bases: 8. As DNA, the CDR3 is TGTGCCAGCAGTTTCGGATTAGACAGGGCCAATCAGCCCCAGCATTTT. Its translation is CASSFGLDRANQPQHF. Supplemented by reference TRBV28 and TRBJ1-5, the full variable domain reads DVKVTQSSRYLVKRTGEKVFLECVQDMDHENMFWYRQDPGLGLRLIYFSYDVKMKEKGDIPEGYSVSREKKERFSLILESASTNQTSMYLCASSFGLDRANQPQHFGDGTRLSIL.

The chain uses TRBV28 and TRBJ2-3; 8 nucleotides match TRBD1. The ends lost 8 bases at V and 6 bases at J; junction bases unmatched: 7. Per the germline V gene, CDR1 is MDHEN and CDR2 is SYDVKM. CDR3 length: 13 residues. DNA of the CDR3: TGTGCCAGCGGGACAGGCCAATGGGATACGCAGTATTTT. Its protein is CASGTGQWDTQYF.

The count of this clone is one. The chain combines TRBV7-2 with TRBJ1-2; 8 bases align to TRBD1. Germline V gene data show CDR1 as SGHTA and CDR2 as FQGNSA. This CDR3 spans 14 amino acids. V shed 5 bases and J 4 bases; nucleotides not matched to a gene: 6. CDR3 DNA: TGTGCCAGCAGCCTCGCCGGACAGGGCTATGGCTACACCTTC. Its protein is CASSLAGQGYGYTF.

This clone was seen a handful of times. This sequence joins TRBV9 and TRBJ2-1; 15 bases match TRBD2. With 7 bases clipped from V and 6 bases from J, the junction kept 5 bases outside the gene matches. Germline CDR1 and CDR2: SGDLS and YYNGEE. The CDR3 has 15 residues. The CDR3 reads CASGLAGGRSNEQFF. For the CDR3, the DNA is TGTGCCAGCGGACTAGCGGGAGGGAGGAGCAATGAGCAGTTCTTC.

DNA for the CDR3: TGTGCCAGCAGTTTAAAGGGGGCTAGCGGGAGGCCCTACGAGCAGTACTTC. Encoded protein: CASSLKGASGRPYEQYF. This rearrangement joins TRBV28 to TRBJ2-7; 11 positions match TRBD2. The length of the CDR3 is 17 residues. Losses at the gene ends were 2 bases for V and 2 bases for J; bases not matched to a gene: 8. Germline loops: CDR1 MDHEN, CDR2 SYDVKM.

The rearrangement joins TRBV10-3 to TRBJ2-2; 9 nucleotides line up with TRBD1. J lost 3 bases, V lost 7 bases, and 12 bases had no gene match. From germline, CDR1 is ENHRY and CDR2 SYGVKD. The CDR3 length is 17 residues. The CDR3, as DNA: TGTGCCATCAACTTAAGAGGGACAGGGACGGACACCGGGGAGCTGTTTTTT. Encoded protein: CAINLRGTGTDTGELFF.

V gene TRBV5-6 combines with J gene TRBJ1-6, with D tentatively TRBD1 (5 bases). The CDR3 runs to 17 residues. Trimming left V 0 bases short and J 9 bases short, with 19 bases between. The germline CDR1 and CDR2 sequences are SGHDT and YYEEEE. This chain's CDR3 is CASSLDTGGSRSSPLHF. The DNA for the CDR3 is TGTGCCAGCAGCTTGGACACCGGGGGTTCCCGTAGTTCACCCCTCCACTTT.